These 17 T cell receptor beta chains were sequenced from one sample in a study of identifying expanded T cells in peripheral blood. Measured with immunoSEQ multiplex PCR; TCRdb has only the in-frame clones, and not every one. The sample contains some 100,000 clones, 75% to 90% of which appear only once. Sequencing input: blood. The receptors originated from a person between 18 and 70 years old in good health.

The CDR3 region has the DNA TGTGCCAGCAGTTACAACCGGAAGCTATACTCCTACGAGCAGTACTTC. Protein: CASSYNRKLYSYEQYF. This chain links TRBV6-5 with TRBJ2-7; D is ambiguous. Trimming left V 2 bases short and J 0 bases short, with 14 bases between. The germline V gene encodes CDR1 MNHEY and CDR2 SVGAGI. CDR3 size: 16 residues.

The rearrangement links TRBV6-6 to TRBJ2-7; the match to TRBD1 covers 9 bases. This CDR3 comprises 13 residues. The V and J ends lost 0 bases and 7 bases, in that order; junction bases with no gene match: 1. The V gene's germline CDR1 is MNHNY and CDR2 SVGAGI (reference sequence). CDR3 protein: CASSYSTGGEQYF. The DNA of the CDR3 is TGTGCCAGCAGTTACTCGACAGGGGGTGAGCAGTACTTC.

This sequence joins TRBV5-6 and TRBJ2-1; 8 positions agree with TRBD2. Germline-derived CDR1 and CDR2 are SGHDT and YYEEEE. V gave up 4 bases and J gave up 0 bases; unmatched junction bases: 9. The CDR3 totals 17 residues. The CDR3 spells CASSVGLDPYSYNEQFF. As DNA, the CDR3 is TGTGCCAGCAGCGTGGGACTAGACCCCTACTCCTACAATGAGCAGTTCTTC.

This clone was recorded only once. The chain combines TRBV4-2 with TRBJ2-5; TRBD1 matches at 10 bases. The germline V gene has CDR1 LGHNA and CDR2 YNFKEQ. The CDR3 is 16 residues long. Trimming cost V 1 base and J 2 bases; bases outside gene matches: 4. CDR3 protein: CASSQVSDRGQETQYF. CDR3 in DNA: TGTGCCAGCAGCCAAGTATCGGACAGGGGGCAAGAGACCCAGTACTTC.

The chain links TRBV5-4 to TRBJ1-2, with 10 bases identical to TRBD1. V was clipped by 4 bases and J by 5 bases; unmatched bases: 14. Germline lookup yields CDR1 SGHNT and CDR2 YYREEE (reference sequence). The CDR3 extends over 17 amino acids. The CDR3 sequence is CASSPTGGGSGGYGYTF. Here the CDR3 DNA reads TGTGCCAGCAGCCCGACAGGGGGCGGTAGTGGTGGGTATGGCTACACCTTC.

V usage is TRBV7-3 and J usage is TRBJ2-1; 8 bases are a match to TRBD2. The CDR3 consists of 14 residues. J was trimmed by 6 bases and V by 2 bases; bases with no gene match: 3. Germline values: CDR1 SGHTA, CDR2 FQGTGA. CDR3 DNA sequence: TGTGCCAGCAGCTTAGGCGGGGGGCCCAATGAGCAGTTCTTC. Translated, it gives CASSLGGGPNEQFF.

This sequence joins TRBV7-9 and TRBJ1-1; 8 nucleotides agree with TRBD1. The V gene end was trimmed by 5 bases and the J gene end by 4 bases; junction bases not matched to a gene: 9. Per the germline V gene, CDR1 is SEHNR and CDR2 is FQNEAQ (reference sequence). There are 15 residues in the CDR3. The CDR3 nucleotides are TGTGCCAGCAGCCTTACAGGGGGAGGGTTCACTGAAGCTTTCTTT. Its protein is CASSLTGGGFTEAFF.

The chain employs TRBV7-8 and TRBJ1-2; D is unclear. Trimming took off 4 bases at V and 4 bases at J, with 22 bases between the two ends. This CDR3 comprises 17 residues. CDR1 and CDR2 (germline): SGHVS, FQNEAQ. CDR3 amino acids: CASSSTAGWGSFYGYTF. The CDR3 nucleotides are TGTGCCAGCAGCTCAACGGCGGGCTGGGGATCTTTCTATGGCTACACCTTC.

The chain employs TRBV12-5 and TRBJ2-5; D is unresolved. The CDR3 sequence is 14 residues long. V was clipped by 1 base and J by 5 bases, with 11 bases between them. Germline-derived CDR1 and CDR2 are LGHNT and FRNRAP. CDR3 region: CASGLAQLVETQYF. CDR3 sequence (DNA): TGTGCTAGTGGTTTGGCCCAGCTCGTGGAGACCCAGTACTTC.

The chain recombines TRBV2 with TRBJ1-1; D uncertain. CDR3 size: 14 residues. CDR1 is SNHLY and CDR2 is FYNNEI in the germline V gene. Deletions cut 1 base from V and 4 bases from J, with 10 bases between. CDR3 coding DNA: TGTGCCAGCAGTGAAGAGGGAACGGGCACTGAAGCTTTCTTT. It specifies CASSEEGTGTEAFF.

This rearrangement joins TRBV5-4 to TRBJ2-1; D is undetermined. Trimming pared 5 bases from V and 5 bases from J, leaving 5 bases between. The V gene's germline CDR1 is SGHNT and CDR2 YYREEE (reference sequence). CDR3 length: 11 amino acids. The CDR3 DNA follows: TGTGCCAGCAGTGAAGACAATGAGCAGTTCTTC. Amino acids: CASSEDNEQFF.

The chain couples TRBV6-1 to TRBJ1-2; D is perhaps TRBD1 (5 bases). The V gene's germline CDR1 is MNHNS and CDR2 SASEGT. Trimming left V 8 bases short and J 5 bases short, with 15 bases between. There are 13 residues in the CDR3. CDR3: CASHPGRTYGYTF. CDR3 nucleotides: TGTGCCAGCCACCCGGGACGGACATATGGCTACACCTTC.

The CDR3: CASSLGLTGELFF. CDR3 nucleotides: TGTGCCAGCAGCTTAGGGCTCACCGGGGAGCTGTTTTTT. The genes are TRBV11-2 and TRBJ2-2; D is undetermined. Germline CDR1 is SGHAT and CDR2 is FQNNGV. V shed 1 base and J shed 4 bases, with 4 bases lying between them. The CDR3 is made up of 13 amino acids.

V gene TRBV19 combines with J gene TRBJ1-5; TRBD1 is a possible D gene (5 bases). The V end was cut by 4 bases, the J end by 0 bases, with 10 bases between. CDR1 and CDR2 (germline): LNHDA, SQIVND (reference sequence). The CDR3 loop spans 15 amino acids. DNA of the CDR3: TGTGCCAGTAGTACGGGACGGATTAGCAATCAGCCCCAGCATTTT. Translating it yields CASSTGRISNQPQHF.

This chain joins TRBV2 and TRBJ1-5; D not certain. This CDR3 comprises 14 residues. Germline loops: CDR1 SNHLY, CDR2 FYNNEI. V was trimmed by 6 bases and J by 6 bases, leaving 15 bases between them. The CDR3 region has the DNA TGTGCCAGCAGCCTATACACGGCAGGTCAGCCCCAGCATTTT. This translates into CASSLYTAGQPQHF.

This chain joins TRBV10-3 and TRBJ1-2; D is possibly TRBD1 (6 bases). Trimming shortened V by 0 bases and J by 2 bases, and 19 bases separated the two germline ends. The length of the CDR3 is 18 residues. CDR1 ENHRY and CDR2 SYGVKD come from the germline V gene. The CDR3 region has the DNA TGTGCCATCAGTGAGTCCCGACAGGCCGGTCCCACCAACTATGGCTACACCTTC. This translates into CAISESRQAGPTNYGYTF.

The genes are TRBV6-4 and TRBJ1-2, with TRBD1 matching 8 bases. This CDR3 region has 15 residues. Germline assignment: CDR1 MRHNA and CDR2 SNTAGT. V lost 2 bases, J lost 5 bases, and 7 bases stayed unmatched. The CDR3 bases are TGTGCCAGCAGTGACGAGCCAGGGGGCTCATATGGCTACACCTTC. Translation: CASSDEPGGSYGYTF.